The 27 T cell receptor beta chains below were found in one sample sequenced in a study of cytomegalovirus exposure and HLA in healthy donors. Primers: 60 Vbeta forward and 13 Jbeta reverse. Only in-frame clones appear in the TCRdb table, and some are missing; sequencing was by immunoSEQ multiplex PCR. The table gives around 160,000 clones; the top ten clones make up around 1.7% of it. Sequencing was done on a sample of PBMCs. The receptors were gathered from a woman aged 45-60 years in good health and CMV-seronegative.

CDR3 in DNA: TGTGCCAGCTCCCCCGGAGGGGATCAGCCCCAGCATTTT. This encodes CASSPGGDQPQHF. The rearrangement uses TRBV18 and TRBJ1-5; tentative D call: TRBD1 (5 bases). The CDR3 sequence is 13 residues long. With 6 bases removed from V and 5 bases from J, the gap between germline ends came to 11 bases. CDR1 is KGHSH and CDR2 is LQKENI in the germline V gene.

The V call is TRBV4-3, the J call TRBJ1-2; D uncertain. Germline loops: CDR1 LGHNA, CDR2 YSLEER. This CDR3 contains 15 residues. V gave up 5 bases and J gave up 2 bases, with 15 bases separating them. In nucleotides, the CDR3 is TGCGCCAGCAGCATAAGGAAGGCGGGGAACTATGGCTACACCTTC. It yields the protein CASSIRKAGNYGYTF.

The chain carries TRBV1 and TRBJ2-3; no check of the table's D call, TRBD1, against the DNA was made. TRBV1 is shown as a pseudogene. The CDR3 consists of 17 residues. The CDR3 region has the DNA TGCACCAGCAGCCAACCCTGGACAGGAGCTAGCACAGATACGCAGTATTTT. As protein: CTSSQPWTGASTDTQYF.

J is TRBJ1-2 and V is TRBV27; 7 bases align to TRBD1. V dropped 6 bases and J dropped 3; count of bases not matched to a gene: 4. The germline V gene has CDR1 MNHEY and CDR2 SMNVEV (reference sequence). The CDR3 totals 13 residues. The CDR3 spells CASSQTGYYGYTF. The CDR3 region has the DNA TGTGCCAGCAGCCAGACAGGGTACTATGGCTACACCTTC.

The chain joins TRBV6-6 to TRBJ1-5; D might be TRBD1 (5 bases). Trimming pared 6 bases from V and 0 bases from J, leaving 12 bases between. This CDR3 contains 15 residues. Germline V gene data show CDR1 as MNHNY and CDR2 as SVGAGI (reference sequence). Written as DNA, the CDR3 is TGTGCCAGCAGGTCGTTAACAGGTAGCAATCAGCCCCAGCATTTT. Protein sequence: CASRSLTGSNQPQHF.

This rearrangement joins TRBV7-3 to TRBJ1-2; D not resolved. The CDR3 sequence is 15 residues long. V lost 0 bases and J 0 bases, leaving 8 bases between the germline ends. CDR1 is SGHTA, CDR2 FQGTGA, per germline. CDR3 nucleotides: TGTGCCAGCAGCTTAACCGGGGATGCTAACTATGGCTACACCTTC. Protein sequence: CASSLTGDANYGYTF.

The chain recombines TRBV14 with TRBJ1-2; D uncertain. Germline assignment: CDR1 SGHDN and CDR2 FVKESK. CDR3 length equals 15 residues. V was cut by 1 base and J by 2 bases, with 11 bases left in between. CDR3 in amino acids: CASSQGLGTNYGYTF. Written as DNA, the CDR3 is TGTGCCAGCAGCCAAGGGCTAGGAACCAACTATGGCTACACCTTC.

The CDR3 sequence: CASSLRRGGNTIYF. As DNA, the CDR3 is TGTGCCAGCAGCCTAAGAAGGGGGGGAAACACCATATATTTT. This chain uses TRBV28 with TRBJ1-3; tentatively, D is TRBD1 (6 bases). The CDR3 runs 14 residues. Trimming cost V 6 bases and J 4 bases, with 13 bases left between them. The germline V gene has CDR1 MDHEN and CDR2 SYDVKM.

J is TRBJ1-4 and V is TRBV18; 9 bases are shared with TRBD1. The CDR3 length is 15 residues. Unmatched junction bases numbered 5, after V lost 4 bases and J lost 5 bases. Germline V gene lookup returns CDR1 KGHSH and CDR2 LQKENI. The CDR3 protein is CASSLFDRGNEKLFF. CDR3 DNA sequence: TGTGCCAGCTCACTTTTTGACAGGGGGAATGAAAAACTGTTTTTT. The variable domain in full, completed from reference TRBV18 and TRBJ1-4, reads NAGVMQNPRHLVRRRGQEARLRCSPMKGHSHVYWYRQLPEEGLKFMVYLQKENIIDESGMPKERFSAEFPKEGPSILRIQQVVRGDSAAYFCASSLFDRGNEKLFFGSGTQLSVL.

The chain combines TRBV6-5 with TRBJ2-3, with D tentatively TRBD1 (6 bases). With 6 bases removed from V and 3 bases from J, the gap between germline ends came to 10 bases. This CDR3 region has 13 residues. Germline values: CDR1 MNHEY, CDR2 SVGAGI. The CDR3 DNA follows: TGTGCCAGCAGCTCGACAGGTACAGATACGCAGTATTTT. Translated, it gives CASSSTGTDTQYF.

V and J are TRBV4-3 and TRBJ2-1, with TRBD2 as a possible D gene (6 bases). This CDR3 is 14 amino acids long. CDR1 is LGHNA, CDR2 YSLEER, per germline. Trimming removed 0 bases from V and 6 bases from J, with 9 bases in between. CDR3 in amino acids: CASSQDSEGNEQFF. As DNA, the CDR3 is TGCGCCAGCAGCCAAGATTCGGAGGGCAATGAGCAGTTCTTC.

Notes on this clone: This sample includes further DNA sequences coding for the same CDR3. The J gene is TRBJ1-1, the V gene TRBV7-9, with D maybe TRBD1 (6 bases). Between the trimmed V and J ends, which lost 2 bases and 1 base, there was a span of 8 bases. The germline CDR1 and CDR2 sequences are SEHNR and FQNEAQ (reference sequence). This CDR3 comprises 14 residues. CDR3 sequence (DNA): TGTGCCAGCAGCTTACAGGGGAGGAACACTGAAGCTTTCTTT. Translating it yields CASSLQGRNTEAFF.

The V call is TRBV9, the J call TRBJ2-5; maybe TRBD2 (6 bases). Trimming left V 4 bases short and J 4 bases short, with 11 bases between. Looked up from germline, CDR1 is SGDLS and CDR2 is YYNGEE. CDR3 length equals 13 residues. CDR3 sequence (DNA): TGTGCCAGCAGCTTCGGGGGATTAGAGACCCAGTACTTC. Protein product: CASSFGGLETQYF.

V usage is TRBV10-3 and J usage is TRBJ1-5; no clear D. This CDR3 has 13 residues. V was trimmed by 0 bases and J by 4 bases, leaving 4 bases between them. Germline V lookup: CDR1 ENHRY, CDR2 SYGVKD. The CDR3 coding sequence is TGTGCCATCAGTGAGTCCGTTAATCAGCCCCAGCATTTT. Encoded protein: CAISESVNQPQHF.

The chain has TRBV28 and TRBJ2-5, with TRBD2 identical over 8 bases. The germline V gene has CDR1 MDHEN and CDR2 SYDVKM. The junction had 12 bases not matched to a gene; V was cut back by 5 bases and J by 13 bases. This CDR3 contains 13 residues. The CDR3 region has the DNA TGTGCCAGCAGTCAACCGGGACTAGATCTTTGGTACTTC. This translates into CASSQPGLDLWYF.

The chain employs TRBV7-7 and TRBJ1-1, with unresolved D. In germline, CDR1 is SSHAT, CDR2 FNYEAQ (reference sequence). V lost 1 base and J lost 3, with 6 bases in between. The CDR3 consists of 13 residues. The CDR3, as DNA: TGTGCCAGCAGCTTAGAGAGGGACACTGAAGCTTTCTTT. It specifies CASSLERDTEAFF.

This rearrangement joins TRBV18 to TRBJ2-2; TRBD1 matches 7 bases. The CDR3 has 15 amino acids. Germline CDR1 is KGHSH and CDR2 is LQKENI. The V and J ends lost 4 bases and 3 bases, in that order; junction bases with no gene match: 5. The CDR3: CASSQGALYTGELFF. The CDR3 DNA sequence: TGTGCCAGCTCACAGGGGGCCCTTTACACCGGGGAGCTGTTTTTT.

CDR3 coding DNA: TGCGCCAGCAGTCGGGAGGCAGGCCAAGAGACCCAGTACTTC. Protein: CASSREAGQETQYF. The chain joins TRBV5-1 to TRBJ2-5; 7 nucleotides agree with TRBD2. CDR3 size: 14 residues. The V segment lost 5 bases and the J segment 1 base; nucleotides outside the gene matches: 5. Germline lookup yields CDR1 SGHRS and CDR2 YFSETQ.

J is TRBJ2-5 and V is TRBV6-1; 8 bases line up with TRBD2. The end of the DNA aligns better with TRBJ2-7, so the J call may be wrong. CDR1 and CDR2 from the germline V gene are MNHNS and SASEGT. This CDR3 contains 15 residues. CDR3: CASSERGGVGYEQYF. Written as DNA, the CDR3 is TGTGCCAGCAGTGAACGGGGGGGGGTTGGCTACGAGCAGTACTTC.

This chain joins TRBV2 and TRBJ1-5, with D possibly matching TRBD1 (5 bases). This CDR3 is 14 amino acids long. The germline V and J ends were trimmed by 4 bases and 3 bases, with 10 bases remaining between them. Germline assignment: CDR1 SNHLY and CDR2 FYNNEI. The CDR3 DNA reads TGTGCCAGCAGTGCAGGGATTTACAATCAGCCCCAGCATTTT. Residues: CASSAGIYNQPQHF.

V and J are TRBV20-1 and TRBJ1-1; D is possibly TRBD1 (5 bases). Trimming cost V 3 bases and J 7 bases, with 9 bases left between them. The CDR3 runs to 11 residues. Looked up from germline, CDR1 is DFQATT and CDR2 is SNEGSKA (reference sequence). The CDR3 coding sequence is TGCAGTGCTAGCAGGGCGGATGAAGCTTTCTTT. It is translated as CSASRADEAFF.

The chain is built from TRBV6-5 and TRBJ1-2; TRBD1 agrees at 9 bases. The CDR3 contains 15 residues. V trimming: 4 bases; J trimming: 8 bases; junction bases outside the gene matches: 11. CDR1 is MNHEY, CDR2 SVGAGI, per germline. This chain's CDR3 is CASSSRGQGSRGYTF. DNA of the CDR3: TGTGCCAGCAGTTCTCGAGGACAGGGGTCTAGGGGCTACACCTTC.

This chain connects TRBV9 to TRBJ2-3; TRBD2 matches 8 bases. V lost 3 bases and J lost 0; bases outside the gene matches: 6. Germline V gene data show CDR1 as SGDLS and CDR2 as YYNGEE. The CDR3 contains 16 residues. CDR3 bases: TGTGCCAGCAGCGAAAGGACTAGCCTCAGCACAGATACGCAGTATTTT. It codes for CASSERTSLSTDTQYF.

The rearrangement uses TRBV15 and TRBJ1-1; D remains unclear. The ends were cut back, 5 bases at V and 1 base at J, with 8 bases in the middle. CDR1 LNHNV and CDR2 YYDKDF come from the germline V gene (reference sequence). The CDR3 covers 13 residues. In DNA, the CDR3 is TGTGCCACCAGCCGTTTGTGGAACACTGAAGCTTTCTTT. Its protein is CATSRLWNTEAFF.

The chain links TRBV5-1 to TRBJ1-5; D not resolved. The CDR3 covers 14 residues. Germline V gene lookup returns CDR1 SGHRS and CDR2 YFSETQ. V was cut by 0 bases and J by 8 bases, with 12 bases left in between. The DNA for the CDR3 is TGCGCCAGCAGCTTGGACGGAGGGCAAAAGCCCCAGCATTTT. This gives the protein CASSLDGGQKPQHF.

The rearrangement uses TRBV5-1 and TRBJ2-7, with TRBD2 as a possible D gene (6 bases). Trimming cost V 8 bases and J 3 bases, with 18 bases left between them. CDR1 and CDR2 (germline): SGHRS, YFSETQ. This CDR3 spans 14 amino acids. CDR3 sequence reads: CASTPFVGSYEQYF. CDR3 bases: TGCGCCAGTACGCCATTCGTCGGGAGCTACGAGCAGTACTTC.

This rearrangement joins TRBV6-5 to TRBJ2-1; D unclear. The V gene lost 4 bases and the J gene lost 1 base, with 14 bases spanning the gap. Germline CDR1 and CDR2: MNHEY and SVGAGI. There are 16 residues in the CDR3. CDR3 sequence: CASSSYLGLSYNEQFF. The CDR3 region has the DNA TGTGCCAGCAGTTCTTATTTGGGCTTGTCCTACAATGAGCAGTTCTTC.